Shown below are 5 T cell receptor beta chains from a single sample sequenced in a study of blood T cell repertoires in COVID-19. Generated by immunoSEQ multiplex PCR, the TCRdb table keeps only in-frame clones and is missing some. Of a few hundred thousand clones listed, over 70% are singletons. The sequenced material came from peripheral blood. The receptors shown here come from a man aged 45-60 years with active or convalescent COVID-19.

This chain connects TRBV6-2 or TRBV6-3 to TRBJ2-7; 10 bases map to TRBD2. CDR1 and CDR2 from the germline V gene are MNHEY and SVGEGT. The CDR3 runs to 18 residues. V lost 0 bases, J lost 2 bases, and 10 bases stayed unmatched. CDR3 DNA sequence: TGTGCCAGCAGTTACTCGAGAAATTCAGCGGGGGGGACCTACGAGCAGTACTTC. This sequence encodes CASSYSRNSAGGTYEQYF.

The rearrangement joins TRBV30 to TRBJ2-7; D possibly corresponds to TRBD1 (6 bases). Germline CDR1 GTSNPN, CDR2 SVGIG (reference sequence). Trimming pared 2 bases from V and 3 bases from J, leaving 11 bases between. This CDR3 has 13 residues. The CDR3 reads CAWSSGVRYEQYF. In nucleotides, the CDR3 is TGTGCCTGGAGTTCAGGGGTACGCTACGAGCAGTACTTC.

This chain uses TRBV19 with TRBJ1-2, with TRBD1 as a possible D gene (6 bases). Germline V gene sequence: CDR1 LNHDA, CDR2 SQIVND (reference sequence). The CDR3 length is 13 residues. With 6 bases removed from V and 2 bases from J, the gap between germline ends came to 10 bases. DNA for the CDR3: TGTGCCAGTAGAGATACAGGGAACTATGGCTACACCTTC. Its translation is CASRDTGNYGYTF.

The genes are TRBV3-1 (or the pseudogene TRBV3-2) and TRBJ2-3, with TRBD2 identical over 7 bases. Germline loops: CDR1 LGHDT, CDR2 YNNKEL (reference sequence). The V gene end was trimmed by 0 bases and the J gene end by 1 base; junction bases not matched to a gene: 7. The length of the CDR3 is 17 residues. This CDR3 is CASSQDRTRGGTDTQYF. The CDR3 nucleotides read TGTGCCAGCAGCCAAGACCGGACTAGAGGGGGCACAGATACGCAGTATTTT.

V and J are TRBV2 and TRBJ2-5; TRBD2 is a possible D gene (6 bases). Deletions cut 1 base from V and 0 bases from J, with 12 bases between. Germline CDR1 is SNHLY and CDR2 is FYNNEI. This CDR3 is 16 amino acids long. CDR3 in DNA: TGTGCCAGCAGTGAAGTAGGTAGCGGATACCAAGAGACCCAGTACTTC. It yields the protein CASSEVGSGYQETQYF.